This T cell receptor (beta chain) was sequenced for a study of T cells after posttransplantation cyclophosphamide. TCRdb keeps only in-frame clones here, not all; method: immunoSEQ multiplex PCR. Among 1,500 to 2,000 clones listed, roughly 71% were seen once. As concerns this clone: Its antigen is as yet unknown.

Whole-study findings and limits: Blood and skin or GI T cell repertoires showed limited TRB overlap. Donor CD8+ memory clones often dominated recipient blood repertoires at later times. TRB clonality was highly associated with recipient CMV seropositivity and reactivation.

Busulfan-fludarabine conditioning, marrow transplant, and cyclophosphamide on days +3 and +4 were administered. The sequence was obtained from a female patient in her 60s who received an allogeneic stem cell transplant from a related donor and was CMV-positive. A subset of T cells may come from the graft donor. Sequences were derived from CD4+ T cells sorted from blood, sampled after allogeneic stem cell transplant with posttransplant cyclophosphamide.

As DNA, the CDR3 is TGTGCCAGCAGCTGGGGTCGAACCCTAGCCTACGAGGGGCAGTACTTC. It encodes CASSWGRTLAYEGQYF. The chain carries TRBV27 and TRBJ2-7; D might be TRBD2 (5 bases). The germline V and J ends were trimmed by 6 bases and 9 bases, with 27 bases remaining between them. This CDR3 has 16 amino acids. CDR1 MNHEY and CDR2 SMNVEV come from the germline V gene (reference sequence).